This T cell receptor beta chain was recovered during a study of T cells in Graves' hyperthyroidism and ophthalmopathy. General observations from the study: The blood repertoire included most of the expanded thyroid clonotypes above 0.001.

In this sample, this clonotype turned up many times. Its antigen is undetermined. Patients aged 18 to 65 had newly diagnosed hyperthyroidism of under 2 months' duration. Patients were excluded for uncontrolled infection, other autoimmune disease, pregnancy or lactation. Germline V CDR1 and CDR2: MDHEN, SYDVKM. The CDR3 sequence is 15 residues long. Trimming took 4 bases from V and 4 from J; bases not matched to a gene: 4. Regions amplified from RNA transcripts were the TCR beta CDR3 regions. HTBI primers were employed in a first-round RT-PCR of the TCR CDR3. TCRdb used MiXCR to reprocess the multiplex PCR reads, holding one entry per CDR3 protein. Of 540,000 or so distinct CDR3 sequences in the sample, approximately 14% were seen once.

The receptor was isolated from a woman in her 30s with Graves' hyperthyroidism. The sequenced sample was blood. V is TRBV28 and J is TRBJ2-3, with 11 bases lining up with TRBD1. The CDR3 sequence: CASSSPGQGADTQYF. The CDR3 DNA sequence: TGTGCCAGCAGTTCTCCGGGACAGGGGGCAGATACGCAGTATTTT.